One and the same sample provided the 26 T cell receptor beta chains below, sequenced in a study of cytomegalovirus exposure and HLA in healthy donors. PCR employed 60 Vbeta and 13 Jbeta primers. This table comes from immunoSEQ multiplex PCR, and its TCRdb copy is limited to in-frame clones, with some not included. Of approximately 90,000 clones listed, around 77% are singletons. The material sequenced was PBMCs. The source is a man aged 30 to 39 in good health and CMV-seronegative.

This clone was counted once. The rearrangement links TRBV6-5 to TRBJ1-6; D call uncertain. Germline V gene lookup returns CDR1 MNHEY and CDR2 SVGAGI. The CDR3 consists of 16 residues. With 0 bases removed from V and 0 bases from J, the gap between germline ends came to 6 bases. The CDR3 reads CASSYSIRSYNSPLHF. In nucleotides, the CDR3 is TGTGCCAGCAGTTACTCAATTCGCTCCTATAATTCACCCCTCCACTTT.

The CDR3 sequence: CASRGSSYNEQFF. In nucleotides, the CDR3 is TGTGCCAGCAGGGGCAGCTCCTACAATGAGCAGTTCTTC. The chain is built from TRBV28 and TRBJ2-1; D ambiguous. Germline V gene lookup returns CDR1 MDHEN and CDR2 SYDVKM. Trimming shortened V by 6 bases and J by 0 bases, and 6 bases separated the two germline ends. The length of the CDR3 is 13 residues.

This clone was detected a few times. The CDR3: CASSDYTDTQYF. In nucleotides, the CDR3 is TGTGCCAGCAGTGACTACACAGATACGCAGTATTTT. The J gene is TRBJ2-3, the V gene TRBV25-1; no clear D gene. The germline V and J ends were trimmed by 3 bases and 2 bases, with 3 bases remaining between them. The CDR3 loop spans 12 amino acids. In germline, CDR1 is MGHDK, CDR2 SYGVNS.

The gene calls are TRBV11-2 and TRBJ1-1; D is perhaps TRBD1 (6 bases). The CDR3 spans 13 residues. V lost 1 base and J lost 10, with 13 bases in between. CDR1 is SGHAT, CDR2 FQNNGV, per germline. CDR3 amino acids: CASSLGYRVPAFF. The DNA for the CDR3 is TGTGCCAGCAGCTTAGGATACAGGGTGCCAGCTTTCTTT.

V is TRBV4-2 and J is TRBJ2-7, with unresolved D. The V gene's germline CDR1 is LGHNA and CDR2 YNFKEQ. The CDR3 is 13 residues long. V gave up 0 bases and J gave up 5 bases, with 8 bases separating them. CDR3 in DNA: TGTGCCAGCAGCCAAGACCTGGAGCACGAGCAGTACTTC. Residues: CASSQDLEHEQYF.

V is TRBV6-5 and J is TRBJ2-7; 8 bases align to TRBD2. Germline CDR1 MNHEY, CDR2 SVGAGI. With 6 bases clipped from V and 1 base from J, the junction kept 5 bases outside the gene matches. This CDR3 is 14 amino acids long. This chain's CDR3 is CASRRGALSYEQYF. The CDR3 nucleotides are TGTGCCAGCAGGCGGGGGGCCCTTTCCTACGAGCAGTACTTC.

Regarding this clone: Mismatch with germline at one junction end may stem from a read error. The chain combines TRBV29-1 with TRBJ2-1; D is perhaps TRBD2 (6 bases). The V gene's germline CDR1 is SQVTM and CDR2 ANQGSEA. CDR3 length: 15 amino acids. CDR3 sequence (DNA): TGCAGCGTTGAAGGGCTAGCGCCCTCCCACAATGAGCAGTTCTTC. It translates to CSVEGLAPSHNEQFF.

The chain uses TRBV29-1 and TRBJ1-1; D is unresolved. The CDR3 is made up of 11 amino acids. The germline V gene has CDR1 SQVTM and CDR2 ANQGSEA. V was cut by 2 bases and J by 11 bases, with 12 bases left in between. The CDR3 region is CSVEHSKPAFF. As DNA, the CDR3 is TGCAGCGTTGAACACAGTAAGCCGGCTTTCTTT. Supplemented by reference TRBV29-1 and TRBJ1-1, the full variable domain reads SAVISQKPSRDICQRGTSLTIQCQVDSQVTMMFWYRQQPGQSLTLIATANQGSEATYESGFVIDKFPISRPNLTFSTLTVSNMSPEDSSIYLCSVEHSKPAFFGQGTRLTVV.

The V call is TRBV7-8, the J call TRBJ2-1; 7 bases match TRBD1. CDR3 length equals 15 residues. Losses at the gene ends were 1 base for V and 4 bases for J; bases not matched to a gene: 4. The germline gives CDR1 SGHVS, CDR2 FQNEAQ. CDR3 amino acids: CASSLGQGQYNEQFF. Here the CDR3 DNA reads TGTGCCAGCAGCTTAGGACAGGGACAGTACAATGAGCAGTTCTTC. Combining the CDR3 with reference TRBV7-8 and TRBJ2-1 gives the whole variable domain GAGVSQSPRYKVAKRGQDVALRCDPISGHVSLFWYQQALGQGPEFLTYFQNEAQLDKSGLPSDRFFAERPEGSVSTLKIQRTQQEDSAVYLCASSLGQGQYNEQFFGPGTRLTVL.

V gene TRBV11-2 combines with J gene TRBJ2-3, with 7 bases fitting TRBD2. Trimming removed 6 bases from V and 3 bases from J; junction bases left unmatched: 6. From germline, CDR1 is SGHAT and CDR2 FQNNGV. The length of the CDR3 is 14 residues. The CDR3 DNA reads TGTGCCAGCAGGAGGGACTATAATACAGATACGCAGTATTTT. The encoded protein is CASRRDYNTDTQYF.

The chain couples TRBV27 to TRBJ2-1, with 8 bases fitting TRBD2. CDR1 is MNHEY and CDR2 is SMNVEV in the germline V gene (reference sequence). Trimming took 5 bases from V and 9 from J; bases not matched to a gene: 6. The CDR3 runs to 13 residues. CDR3 amino acids: CASSAWTSSEQFF. DNA of the CDR3: TGTGCCAGCAGTGCCTGGACTAGCAGTGAGCAGTTCTTC.

The chain couples TRBV7-9 to TRBJ2-1; D not resolved. Germline V gives CDR1 SEHNR, CDR2 FQNEAQ (reference sequence). V was clipped by 3 bases and J by 3 bases, with 6 bases between them. The CDR3 loop spans 13 amino acids. This chain's CDR3 is CASSFGVYNEQFF. DNA for the CDR3: TGTGCCAGCAGCTTTGGAGTCTACAATGAGCAGTTCTTC.

Of note for this clone: A junction end diverges from the germline sequence, so it may reflect a read error. J is TRBJ2-4 and V is TRBV19, with 7 bases aligning to TRBD1. This CDR3 has 12 amino acids. The V gene's germline CDR1 is LNHDA and CDR2 SQIVND (reference sequence). The CDR3 is CASSIDPGTADF. CDR3 nucleotide sequence: TGTGCCAGTAGTATAGATCCCGGGACAGCGGACTTC.

The V call is TRBV7-9, the J call TRBJ2-5, with 7 bases identical to TRBD2. In germline, CDR1 is SEHNR, CDR2 FQNEAQ (reference sequence). Losses at the gene ends were 3 bases for V and 5 bases for J; bases not matched to a gene: 3. The CDR3 totals 13 residues. Written as DNA, the CDR3 is TGTGCCAGCAGCTTCCTGGGAGGGGAGACCCAGTACTTC. Amino acids: CASSFLGGETQYF.

The rearrangement links TRBV7-9 to TRBJ2-2; 9 bases map to TRBD1. CDR3 size: 18 residues. Germline V gene data show CDR1 as SEHNR and CDR2 as FQNEAQ (reference sequence). V dropped 5 bases and J dropped 6; count of bases not matched to a gene: 16. CDR3 sequence: CASSHTTRTGDNAGELFF. The CDR3 DNA sequence: TGTGCCAGCAGCCATACTACTAGGACAGGGGATAACGCCGGGGAGCTGTTTTTT.

The CDR3 nucleotides read TGTGCCTGGAGTGTCTGGACAGGGGCCCAAACAGATACGCAGTATTTT. Protein sequence: CAWSVWTGAQTDTQYF. V and J are TRBV30 and TRBJ2-3; 9 bases are a match to TRBD1. The CDR3 extends over 16 amino acids. V lost 0 bases to trimming and J lost 3 bases; unmatched junction nucleotides: 7. Germline V gives CDR1 GTSNPN, CDR2 SVGIG (reference sequence).

This rearrangement joins TRBV5-1 to TRBJ1-4; D might be TRBD1 (5 bases). This CDR3 contains 14 residues. The germline CDR1 and CDR2 sequences are SGHRS and YFSETQ. Trimming removed 6 bases at V and 3 bases at J, with 12 bases between. The CDR3, as DNA: TGCGCCAGCACCCAGGGTTCGGCTAATGAAAAACTGTTTTTT. The encoded protein is CASTQGSANEKLFF.

V gene TRBV7-9 combines with J gene TRBJ1-1, with D possibly being TRBD1 (6 bases). V was shortened by 5 bases and J by 1 base, with 8 bases between the two germline ends. The germline CDR1 and CDR2 sequences are SEHNR and FQNEAQ (reference sequence). The CDR3 has 13 amino acids. This CDR3 is CASSGQRNTEAFF. The CDR3 DNA reads as TGTGCCAGCAGCGGACAGAGGAACACTGAAGCTTTCTTT.

This sequence joins TRBV30 and TRBJ2-6, with D uncertain. Trimming cost V 2 bases and J 4 bases, with 21 bases left between them. Germline V gives CDR1 GTSNPN, CDR2 SVGIG (reference sequence). This CDR3 comprises 18 residues. The CDR3 DNA is TGTGCCTGGAGTCCCCATACCTTCACACGGAGAGGGGCCAACGTCCTGACTTTC. It codes for CAWSPHTFTRRGANVLTF.

This chain joins TRBV11-3 and TRBJ1-6; TRBD1 matches at 7 bases. This CDR3 comprises 15 residues. From germline, CDR1 is SGHNT and CDR2 YENEEA. Unmatched junction bases numbered 8, after V lost 5 bases and J lost 7 bases. The CDR3 bases are TGTGCCAGCAGCAGAACGGGACAGCAGAATTCACCCCTCCACTTT. Protein: CASSRTGQQNSPLHF.

This chain joins TRBV18 and TRBJ1-2; tentative D call: TRBD1 (6 bases). This CDR3 spans 15 amino acids. Germline CDR1 is KGHSH and CDR2 is LQKENI. The V and J ends lost 4 bases and 2 bases respectively, with 14 bases between them. CDR3 region: CASSQRQDPNYGYTF. CDR3 DNA: TGTGCCAGCTCACAAAGACAGGACCCCAACTATGGCTACACCTTC.

This clone appeared a few times. The CDR3 coding sequence is TGTGCCAGCAGCTTTTTATTTCGGGGGGCGAACACCGGGGAGCTGTTTTTT. The encoded protein is CASSFLFRGANTGELFF. The chain uses TRBV5-6 and TRBJ2-2; 7 bases map to TRBD2. The ends lost 2 bases at V and 0 bases at J; junction bases unmatched: 7. The germline V gene has CDR1 SGHDT and CDR2 YYEEEE. This CDR3 is built from 17 residues.

This clone has only one observation. The chain combines TRBV28 with TRBJ1-6; D uncertain. Germline V gene lookup returns CDR1 MDHEN and CDR2 SYDVKM. This CDR3 contains 13 residues. The V end lost 0 bases, the J end lost 8 bases, and 5 bases lay between the germline ends. CDR3 bases: TGTGCCAGCAGTTTATGGGGAGATTCACCCCTCCACTTT. Its translation is CASSLWGDSPLHF.

The V and J genes are TRBV10-3 and TRBJ1-2; tentative D call: TRBD1 (6 bases). This CDR3 has 15 residues. V lost 5 bases to trimming and J lost 0 bases, with 13 bases between them. In germline, CDR1 is ENHRY, CDR2 SYGVKD. The CDR3 DNA follows: TGTGCCATCAGTTCGACACAGGGAACTAACTATGGCTACACCTTC. It encodes CAISSTQGTNYGYTF.

The V call is TRBV10-2, the J call TRBJ1-5; 12 positions agree with TRBD1. This CDR3 is built from 18 residues. CDR1 is WSHSY and CDR2 is SAAADI in the germline V gene. With V trimmed by 6 bases and J by 6 bases, 15 bases remained unmatched. The CDR3 region has the DNA TGCGCCAGCAGCTCCTCCGGGACAGGGGGCGCCTCCAGTCAGCCCCAGCATTTT. As protein: CASSSSGTGGASSQPQHF.

This chain connects TRBV5-4 to TRBJ2-5, with D maybe TRBD2 (7 bases). Trimming stripped 4 bases from V and 5 bases from J, with 18 bases between. Germline V gene sequence: CDR1 SGHNT, CDR2 YYREEE (reference sequence). This CDR3 comprises 15 residues. This chain's CDR3 is CASSPSGGLWETQYF. In DNA, the CDR3 is TGTGCCAGCAGCCCGTCGGGGGGCCTTTGGGAGACCCAGTACTTC.